These 4 T cell receptor beta chains share one sample of origin, sequenced in a study of T cells in Graves' hyperthyroidism and ophthalmopathy. RNA transcripts served as the template for amplifying TCR beta CDR3 regions. Researchers ran a first-round RT-PCR on the TCR CDR3 using the HTBI primer set. TCRdb called the multiplex PCR reads again in MiXCR, with one record for every CDR3 protein. This table holds around 350,000 distinct CDR3 sequences, 19% found once. The sequenced sample consisted of blood. Source of these receptors: a woman younger than 35 with Graves' hyperthyroidism.

This clonotype has ten or more counts. The V call is TRBV12-3 or TRBV12-4, the J call TRBJ1-2, with TRBD1 matching 7 bases. With 6 bases clipped from V and 4 bases from J, the junction kept 8 bases outside the gene matches. The CDR3 consists of 14 residues. The CDR3 sequence: CASSTKGQTYGYTF. CDR3 nucleotide sequence: TGTGCCAGCAGCACAAAGGGACAGACCTATGGCTACACCTTC.

The V and J genes are TRBV6-5 and TRBJ1-2, with D tentatively TRBD1 (5 bases). This CDR3 has 11 residues. The germline gives CDR1 MNHEY, CDR2 SVGAGI. V lost 4 bases and J lost 8, with 8 bases in between. Here the CDR3 reads CASSWGEGYTF. CDR3 nucleotides: TGTGCCAGCAGTTGGGGGGAAGGCTACACCTTC.

CDR3 DNA: TGCAGTGCGCACAAAGGAGCCACTGAAGCTTTCTTT. It yields the protein CSAHKGATEAFF. This chain links TRBV20-1 with TRBJ1-1, with D unclear. Germline CDR1 DFQATT, CDR2 SNEGSKA (reference sequence). V shed 6 bases and J shed 4 bases, with 12 bases lying between them. The length of the CDR3 is 12 residues.

This clonotype was detected ten times or more. The CDR3 bases are TGTGCCAGCAGACGGGGTACATCCCCCGGCTCCTACGAGCAGTACTTC. Its protein product is CASRRGTSPGSYEQYF. V is TRBV27 and J is TRBJ2-7; maybe TRBD2 (5 bases). V dropped 6 bases and J dropped 0 bases, with 18 bases sitting between them. Germline loops: CDR1 MNHEY, CDR2 SMNVEV (reference sequence). The CDR3 extends over 16 amino acids.